This is a list of T cell receptor beta chains from one sample in a study of early T cells in non-severe SARS-CoV-2 infection. MiXCR was run by TCRdb on the 5' RACE reads, yielding one entry per CDR3 protein. The table lists roughly 56,000 distinct CDR3 sequences, roughly a tenth of them singletons. Sequenced: whole blood. The receptor source for this set is an adult who was a healthcare worker with PCR-confirmed SARS-CoV-2 infection or an uninfected control (not recorded which). Both conserved end residues are part of each CDR3. Fields, in order: D gene, J gene, CDR3 length, V gene, CDR3 protein. D genes are given only for firm matches.

D gene: NA
J gene: TRBJ2-1
CDR3 length: 14
V gene: TRBV27
CDR3 protein: CASSLSPVWDEQFF

D gene: NA
J gene: TRBJ2-2
CDR3 length: 12
V gene: TRBV11-2
CDR3 protein: CASSLLSGELFF

D gene: TRBD1
J gene: TRBJ2-1
CDR3 length: 14
V gene: TRBV7-3
CDR3 protein: CASSPQGNLNEQFF

D gene: TRBD2
J gene: TRBJ2-1
CDR3 length: 15
V gene: TRBV2
CDR3 protein: CASSVGGALYNEQFF

D gene: TRBD1
J gene: TRBJ1-1
CDR3 length: 16
V gene: TRBV11-2
CDR3 protein: CASSLWDRGRGTEAFF

D gene: NA
J gene: TRBJ2-7
CDR3 length: 15
V gene: TRBV12-3/TRBV12-4
CDR3 protein: CASSLPRRSSYEQYF

D gene: TRBD2
J gene: TRBJ2-7
CDR3 length: 14
V gene: TRBV10-3
CDR3 protein: CAISGREGIVEQYF

D gene: TRBD1
J gene: TRBJ2-5
CDR3 length: 14
V gene: TRBV7-6
CDR3 protein: CASRSGTGEETQYF

D gene: TRBD1
J gene: TRBJ1-2
CDR3 length: 13
V gene: TRBV2
CDR3 protein: CASRQGANYGYTF

D gene: TRBD2
J gene: TRBJ2-5
CDR3 length: 15
V gene: TRBV7-2
CDR3 protein: CASSLMGAGGETQYF

D gene: TRBD1
J gene: TRBJ1-2
CDR3 length: 14
V gene: TRBV14
CDR3 protein: CASSRLTGDYGYTF

D gene: NA
J gene: TRBJ2-3
CDR3 length: 15
V gene: TRBV7-2
CDR3 protein: CASSLDAYSTDTQYF

D gene: NA
J gene: TRBJ2-2
CDR3 length: 15
V gene: TRBV7-6
CDR3 protein: CASSLVGANTGELFF

D gene: NA
J gene: TRBJ1-5
CDR3 length: 13
V gene: TRBV7-3
CDR3 protein: CPPCEYSNQPQHF

D gene: NA
J gene: TRBJ1-5
CDR3 length: 14
V gene: TRBV7-8
CDR3 protein: CASSLAFGNQPQHF

D gene: TRBD1
J gene: TRBJ1-1
CDR3 length: 15
V gene: TRBV27
CDR3 protein: CASSSDWTGNTEAFF

D gene: TRBD2
J gene: TRBJ2-2
CDR3 length: 14
V gene: TRBV6-6
CDR3 protein: CASSPAGGVGELFF

D gene: TRBD2
J gene: TRBJ2-1
CDR3 length: 16
V gene: TRBV20-1
CDR3 protein: CSARDPWAGGGNEQFF

D gene: TRBD2
J gene: TRBJ2-2
CDR3 length: 16
V gene: TRBV7-3
CDR3 protein: CASSHTLAGGPGELFF

D gene: NA
J gene: TRBJ2-7
CDR3 length: 13
V gene: TRBV5-6
CDR3 protein: CASNRGAGYEQYF

D gene: NA
J gene: TRBJ2-3
CDR3 length: 14
V gene: TRBV30
CDR3 protein: CAWKSGITQDTQYF

D gene: NA
J gene: TRBJ2-1
CDR3 length: 12
V gene: TRBV29-1
CDR3 protein: CSVDVTVNEQFF

D gene: NA
J gene: TRBJ1-5
CDR3 length: 13
V gene: TRBV18
CDR3 protein: CASSPGHYQPQHF

D gene: NA
J gene: TRBJ1-1
CDR3 length: 13
V gene: TRBV5-4
CDR3 protein: CASSFHPNTEAFF

D gene: TRBD2
J gene: TRBJ2-2
CDR3 length: 19
V gene: TRBV3-1
CDR3 protein: CASSQDALAGRANTGELFF

D gene: NA
J gene: TRBJ2-1
CDR3 length: 14
V gene: TRBV27
CDR3 protein: CASSLSGRYNEQFF

D gene: NA
J gene: TRBJ2-3
CDR3 length: 15
V gene: TRBV4-2
CDR3 protein: CASSQESSGADTQYF

D gene: NA
J gene: TRBJ1-1
CDR3 length: 13
V gene: TRBV6-1
CDR3 protein: CASSSQGITEAFF

D gene: NA
J gene: TRBJ1-4
CDR3 length: 14
V gene: TRBV7-9
CDR3 protein: CASSLNAVGEKLFF

D gene: NA
J gene: TRBJ2-7
CDR3 length: 12
V gene: TRBV27
CDR3 protein: CASSYQGVEQYF

D gene: TRBD2
J gene: TRBJ2-1
CDR3 length: 16
V gene: TRBV7-6
CDR3 protein: CASSPTTSGGGGEQFF

D gene: NA
J gene: TRBJ2-1
CDR3 length: 12
V gene: TRBV15
CDR3 protein: CATSRFFVEQFF

D gene: TRBD2
J gene: TRBJ2-1
CDR3 length: 17
V gene: TRBV14
CDR3 protein: CASSQRRGTSGHNEQFF

D gene: NA
J gene: TRBJ1-1
CDR3 length: 11
V gene: TRBV6-5
CDR3 protein: CASSYGREAFF

D gene: NA
J gene: TRBJ2-5
CDR3 length: 15
V gene: TRBV25-1
CDR3 protein: CASSQSKGYQETQYF

D gene: TRBD2
J gene: TRBJ2-7
CDR3 length: 15
V gene: TRBV7-2
CDR3 protein: CASRPRLAGGAKQYF

D gene: NA
J gene: TRBJ2-7
CDR3 length: 10
V gene: TRBV29-1
CDR3 protein: CSAGNNEQYF

D gene: NA
J gene: TRBJ1-1
CDR3 length: 12
V gene: TRBV12-3/TRBV12-4
CDR3 protein: CASSLRTERAFF

D gene: NA
J gene: TRBJ2-3
CDR3 length: 16
V gene: TRBV5-1
CDR3 protein: CASSGGQPGITDTQYF

D gene: TRBD2
J gene: TRBJ2-1
CDR3 length: 16
V gene: TRBV6-6
CDR3 protein: CASSYSSGVPYNEQFF

D gene: TRBD2
J gene: TRBJ2-5
CDR3 length: 14
V gene: TRBV19
CDR3 protein: CASSTGTRGETQYF

D gene: TRBD1
J gene: TRBJ2-1
CDR3 length: 15
V gene: TRBV20-1
CDR3 protein: CSARRTGGYYNEQFF

D gene: NA
J gene: TRBJ2-7
CDR3 length: 14
V gene: TRBV3-1
CDR3 protein: CASSQGYRAYEQYF

D gene: NA
J gene: TRBJ2-7
CDR3 length: 13
V gene: TRBV19
CDR3 protein: CASSIVHGHEQYF

D gene: NA
J gene: TRBJ2-1
CDR3 length: 11
V gene: TRBV24-1
CDR3 protein: CATGGYNEQFF